These T cell receptor beta chains were read from a single sample in a study of blood T cells in healthy people across ages. MiXCR, run by TCRdb on the 5' RACE reads, gives a single entry per CDR3 protein. This sample carries almost 800,000 distinct CDR3 sequences, 58% of them seen once, and the ten largest clones take roughly 22%. Sequenced input: blood. These TCRs come from a man aged 25-40 years in good health. Both conserved end residues are part of each CDR3. A D gene is named only where the DNA matches it firmly. A row's size may be missing; if present it is once, few, many or a size class.

V gene,clone size,D gene,CDR3 length,J gene,CDR3 protein,CDR3 DNA
TRBV29-1,.,TRBD1,16,TRBJ2-3,CSVLSGDRVPTETQYF,TGCAGCGTCCTATCCGGGGACAGGGTTCCCACAGAGACGCAGTATTTT
TRBV20-1,.,TRBD2,14,TRBJ2-1,CSASLSGTSGSQFF,TGCAGTGCTAGCCTTTCCGGGACTAGCGGGAGTCAGTTCTTC
TRBV19,.,.,14,TRBJ2-7,CASSIGPRMYEQYF,TGTGCCAGTAGCATTGGGCCGCGGATGTACGAGCAGTACTTC
TRBV29-1,once,.,12,TRBJ1-2,CSVEVFSASCTF,TGCAGCGTTGAGGTATTCTCGGCGTCCTGCACCTTC
TRBV10-2,.,.,13,TRBJ2-1,CASRQAGYNEQFF,TGCGCCAGCAGGCAAGCGGGTTACAATGAGCAGTTCTTC
TRBV21-1,many,.,11,TRBJ2-5,CASSRGGTQYF,TGTGCCAGCAGCAGAGGGGGGACCCAGTACTTC
TRBV27,.,.,15,TRBJ2-7,CASSLNPPGLGAQYF,TGTGCCAGCAGTCTCAATCCCCCGGGGTTGGGGGCCCAGTACTTC
TRBV4-3,once,.,13,TRBJ2-5,CASSQKLQETQYF,TGCGCCAGCAGCCAGAAACTCCAAGAGACCCAGTACTTC
TRBV14,.,.,11,TRBJ2-7,CASSQGLAQYF,TGTGCCAGCAGTCAGGGTTTGGCGCAGTACTTC
TRBV6-6,once,TRBD1,14,TRBJ1-5,CASSYTGGRQPQHF,TGTGCCAGCAGTTACACAGGGGGCCGACAGCCCCAGCATTTT
TRBV20-1,.,TRBD1,16,TRBJ2-7,CSASTPPGQGMYEQYF,TGCAGTGCTAGTACGCCTCCGGGACAGGGGATGTACGAGCAGTACTTC
TRBV5-1,.,TRBD1,13,TRBJ1-2,CASGPGQTYGYTF,TGCGCCAGCGGACCGGGACAGACATATGGCTACACCTTC
TRBV11-2,many,.,13,TRBJ2-1,CASSPEWGGEQFF,TGTGCCAGCAGCCCTGAGTGGGGAGGTGAGCAGTTCTTC
TRBV20-1,.,TRBD2,17,TRBJ2-5,CSARPSGRGFVWETQYF,TGCAGTGCTAGGCCTAGCGGGAGGGGTTTTGTTTGGGAGACCCAGTACTTC
TRBV5-1,.,.,15,TRBJ2-1,CASSLNRWMGNEQFF,TGCGCCAGCAGCTTGAACAGGTGGATGGGGAATGAGCAGTTCTTC
TRBV25-1,few,.,13,TRBJ2-4,CASSEGAENIQYF,TGTGCCAGCAGTGAAGGGGCCGAAAACATTCAGTACTTC
TRBV20-1,few,TRBD1,15,TRBJ2-5,CSADGGQGSVETQYF,TGCAGTGCCGACGGGGGACAGGGTTCAGTTGAGACCCAGTACTTC
TRBV5-1,.,.,14,TRBJ2-3,CASSLGDRTDTQYF,TGCGCCAGCAGCCTCGGAGATCGCACAGATACGCAGTATTTT
TRBV5-1,.,TRBD1,15,TRBJ2-7,CASSPAGQGFYEQYF,TGCGCCAGCAGCCCAGCGGGACAGGGTTTCTACGAGCAGTACTTC
TRBV7-2,.,.,12,TRBJ1-5,CASSSTGQPQHF,TGTGCCAGCAGCTCTACGGGTCAGCCCCAGCATTTT
TRBV7-9,.,TRBD1,14,TRBJ2-7,CASSSDRARGEQYF,TGTGCCAGCAGCTCAGACAGGGCAAGGGGCGAGCAGTACTTC
TRBV10-3,.,.,13,TRBJ2-5,CAFATGEGETQYF,TGTGCCTTTGCAACAGGGGAGGGAGAGACCCAGTACTTC
TRBV20-1,once,TRBD2,13,TRBJ2-5,CSLSGLGGETQYF,TGCAGTCTTAGCGGGTTGGGAGGAGAGACCCAGTACTTC
TRBV13,.,TRBD1,17,TRBJ2-3,CASSNLRTGARTDTQYF,TGTGCCAGCAGCAACCTTCGGACAGGAGCTCGCACAGATACGCAGTATTTT
TRBV6-5,.,TRBD2,17,TRBJ2-2,CASSYSARGDHTGELFF,TGTGCCAGCAGTTACTCGGCGCGGGGGGACCACACCGGGGAGCTGTTTTTT
TRBV25-1,.,.,15,TRBJ2-7,CASSDQGLADYEQYF,TGTGCCAGCAGTGATCAGGGTTTGGCAGACTACGAGCAGTACTTC
TRBV4-3,few,.,17,TRBJ2-1,CASSQGSGVLKGNEQFF,TGCGCCAGCAGCCAGGGTTCCGGAGTCCTCAAGGGGAATGAGCAGTTCTTC
TRBV29-1,once,TRBD2,16,TRBJ2-1,CSVVFGMSGKSGEQFF,TGCAGCGTTGTCTTCGGAATGAGCGGGAAAAGTGGTGAGCAGTTCTTC
TRBV15,.,.,13,TRBJ1-2,CATSRDRFGGYTF,TGTGCCACCAGCAGAGATAGGTTCGGCGGCTACACCTTC
TRBV29-1,few,.,15,TRBJ2-3,CSVEGDSNGTDTQYF,TGCAGCGTTGAGGGGGACTCCAACGGCACAGATACGCAGTATTTT
TRBV27,.,.,13,TRBJ1-2,CASSFLSNYGYTF,TGTGCCAGCAGTTTCTTGTCTAACTATGGCTACACCTTC
TRBV20-1,.,TRBD1,13,TRBJ1-2,CSASGTGYYGYTF,TGCAGTGCCTCCGGGACAGGGTACTATGGCTACACCTTC
TRBV20-1,.,.,15,TRBJ2-2,CSARDRKGNTGELFF,TGCAGTGCTAGAGATAGGAAGGGGAACACCGGGGAGCTGTTTTTT
TRBV11-1,.,.,17,TRBJ2-7,CASSLSLAAISYNEQYF,TGTGCCAGCAGTCTTAGTCTTGCGGCGATCTCCTACAATGAGCAGTACTTC
TRBV5-1,.,TRBD2,16,TRBJ2-4,CASSLAGGDTKNIQYF,TGCGCCAGCAGCCTTGCGGGGGGCGATACCAAAAACATTCAGTACTTC
TRBV25-1,few,.,15,TRBJ2-1,CASSARDSVNNEQFF,TGTGCCAGCAGTGCTAGGGACTCGGTGAACAATGAGCAGTTCTTC
TRBV7-3,.,.,13,TRBJ2-3,CASSSIPTGAQYF,TGTGCCAGCAGCTCAATCCCCACTGGGGCGCAGTATTTT
TRBV6-5,.,.,16,TRBJ2-4,CASSSGAVTAKNIQYF,TGTGCCAGCAGTAGTGGGGCCGTTACGGCCAAAAACATTCAGTACTTC
TRBV7-2,few,.,13,TRBJ2-7,CASSTGRENEQYF,TGTGCCAGCAGCACAGGCAGGGAGAACGAGCAGTACTTC
TRBV5-6,.,.,14,TRBJ2-7,CASSLAGFTYEQYF,TGTGCCAGCAGCTTAGCAGGGTTTACGTACGAGCAGTACTTC
TRBV28,.,.,15,TRBJ2-1,CASSPLTRLLNEQFF,TGTGCCAGCAGTCCCTTAACAAGGTTACTTAATGAGCAGTTCTTC
TRBV2,.,.,14,TRBJ2-7,CASSPRQTSYEQYF,TGTGCCAGCAGTCCCCGACAGACCTCCTACGAGCAGTACTTC
TRBV20-1,many,TRBD2,14,TRBJ2-7,CSASLAGVLYEQYF,TGCAGTGCTAGCCTAGCGGGGGTCCTCTACGAGCAGTACTTC
TRBV7-2,.,.,15,TRBJ2-7,CASSLNFGRSYEQYF,TGTGCCAGCAGCTTAAACTTCGGGCGGTCCTACGAGCAGTACTTC
TRBV7-9,few,.,15,TRBJ2-3,CASSFDPPMADTQYF,TGTGCCAGCAGCTTCGACCCCCCTATGGCAGATACGCAGTATTTT
TRBV6-6,.,TRBD2,16,TRBJ2-3,CATLLSRSGGTDTQYF,TGTGCCACCCTACTCTCGAGAAGCGGGGGCACAGATACGCAGTATTTT